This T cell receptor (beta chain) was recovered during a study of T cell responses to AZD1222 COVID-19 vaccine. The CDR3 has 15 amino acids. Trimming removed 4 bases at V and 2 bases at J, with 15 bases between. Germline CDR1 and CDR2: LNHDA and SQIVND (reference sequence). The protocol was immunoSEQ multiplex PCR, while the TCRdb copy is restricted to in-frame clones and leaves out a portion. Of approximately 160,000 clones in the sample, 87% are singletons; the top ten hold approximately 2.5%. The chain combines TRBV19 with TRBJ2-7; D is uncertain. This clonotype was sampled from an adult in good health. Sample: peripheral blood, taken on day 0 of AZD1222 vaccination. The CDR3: CASSTSSGWAYEQYF. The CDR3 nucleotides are TGTGCCAGTAGTACTTCCTCTGGCTGGGCCTACGAGCAGTACTTC.